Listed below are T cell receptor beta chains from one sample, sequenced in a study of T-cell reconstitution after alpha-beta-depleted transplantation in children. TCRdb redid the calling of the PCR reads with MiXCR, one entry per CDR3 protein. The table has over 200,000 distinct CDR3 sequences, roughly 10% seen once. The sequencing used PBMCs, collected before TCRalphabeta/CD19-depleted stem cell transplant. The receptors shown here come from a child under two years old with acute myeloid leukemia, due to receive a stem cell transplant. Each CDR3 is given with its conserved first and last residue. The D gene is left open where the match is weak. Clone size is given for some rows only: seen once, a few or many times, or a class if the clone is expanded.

cdr3_aa: CASSVRVSGANVLTF
cdr3_nt: TGTGCCAGCAGCGTGCGGGTCTCTGGGGCCAACGTCCTGACTTTC
cdr3_length: 15
d_call: NA
j_call: TRBJ2-6
clone_size: few
v_call: TRBV9

cdr3_aa: CASSFVGGRTSGKFIAKNIQYF
cdr3_nt: TGTGCCAGCAGTTTTGTAGGGGGGAGAACTAGCGGGAAATTCATAGCCAAAAACATTCAGTACTTC
cdr3_length: 22
d_call: TRBD2
j_call: TRBJ2-4
clone_size: NA
v_call: TRBV12-3/TRBV12-4

cdr3_aa: CSTGRNEKLFF
cdr3_nt: TGCAGTACCGGACGTAATGAAAAACTGTTTTTT
cdr3_length: 11
d_call: NA
j_call: TRBJ1-4
clone_size: many
v_call: TRBV20-1

cdr3_aa: CASSERGSGTYNEQFF
cdr3_nt: TGTGCCAGCAGTGAAAGAGGTAGCGGGACCTACAATGAGCAGTTCTTC
cdr3_length: 16
d_call: TRBD2
j_call: TRBJ2-1
clone_size: many
v_call: TRBV25-1

cdr3_aa: CASSSLAITDTQYF
cdr3_nt: TGTGCCAGCAGCTCATTAGCGATCACAGATACGCAGTATTTT
cdr3_length: 14
d_call: NA
j_call: TRBJ2-3
clone_size: many
v_call: TRBV7-2

cdr3_aa: CASNPYIAHEQYF
cdr3_nt: TGTGCCAGCAATCCCTATATCGCACACGAGCAGTACTTC
cdr3_length: 13
d_call: NA
j_call: TRBJ2-7
clone_size: many
v_call: TRBV28

cdr3_aa: CASRLSKPGELFF
cdr3_nt: TGTGCCAGCAGGCTTAGTAAGCCCGGGGAGCTGTTTTTT
cdr3_length: 13
d_call: NA
j_call: TRBJ2-2
clone_size: NA
v_call: TRBV28

cdr3_aa: CASKRTGDNEQFF
cdr3_nt: TGTGCCAGCAAAAGGACAGGCGACAATGAGCAGTTCTTC
cdr3_length: 13
d_call: TRBD1
j_call: TRBJ2-1
clone_size: many
v_call: TRBV12-3/TRBV12-4

cdr3_aa: CASSTRREGPDTQYF
cdr3_nt: TGTGCCAGCAGTACCCGACGGGAGGGCCCAGATACGCAGTATTTT
cdr3_length: 15
d_call: TRBD2
j_call: TRBJ2-3
clone_size: few
v_call: TRBV6-2/TRBV6-3

cdr3_aa: CASSPGQGKSYNEQFF
cdr3_nt: TGTGCCAGCAGCCCTGGACAGGGAAAGTCCTACAATGAGCAGTTCTTC
cdr3_length: 16
d_call: TRBD1
j_call: TRBJ2-1
clone_size: many
v_call: TRBV7-9

cdr3_aa: CASSQVPGLGPNTGELFF
cdr3_nt: TGTGCCAGCAGCCAAGTTCCGGGACTAGGCCCCAACACCGGGGAGCTGTTTTTT
cdr3_length: 18
d_call: TRBD2
j_call: TRBJ2-2
clone_size: many
v_call: TRBV4-2

cdr3_aa: CASSPGRVAGETQYF
cdr3_nt: TGTGCCAGCAGTCCAGGGAGAGTAGCGGGAGAGACCCAGTACTTC
cdr3_length: 15
d_call: TRBD2
j_call: TRBJ2-5
clone_size: few
v_call: TRBV6-4

cdr3_aa: CASSLSKALSYEQYF
cdr3_nt: TGTGCCAGCAGTTTGTCCAAAGCCCTCTCCTACGAGCAGTACTTC
cdr3_length: 15
d_call: NA
j_call: TRBJ2-7
clone_size: many
v_call: TRBV12-3/TRBV12-4